This T cell receptor (beta chain) was sequenced during a study of cytomegalovirus exposure and HLA in healthy donors. Study-wide findings and caveats: Available immune exposure information covered CMV serostatus only. A link between a missense DCLRE1C variant and TCR beta V- and J-gene trimming emerged from a later analysis.

With 60 Vbeta and 13 Jbeta primers, the PCR was carried out. Original analysis: The count from a later analysis was tens of millions of unique TCR beta chains, some 9.9 million of them shared. Libraries were prepared by immunoSEQ multiplex PCR; TCRdb keeps only in-frame clonotypes and omits some of them. D and trimming come from the DNA, and the V and J calls and clone size come from that table. The sample includes some 130,000 clones, around three quarters of them seen just once. Germline CDR1 reads SGHAT; CDR2 reads FQNNGV. V dropped 10 bases and J dropped 2; count of bases not matched to a gene: 9. This CDR3 has 16 amino acids. Donors sampled were nominally healthy, though unrecorded immune exposures were likely. This clone was seen repeatedly, ten times or more. Its antigen remains unknown.

The source of this sequence is a man between 40 and 49 years old in good health and CMV-seropositive. Sequencing was performed on PBMCs. V usage is TRBV11-2 and J usage is TRBJ1-4, with TRBD1 matching over 11 bases. This CDR3 reads CATLRGQGGTNEKLFF. DNA of the CDR3: TGTGCCACCCTACGGGGACAGGGGGGCACTAATGAAAAACTGTTTTTT.